Listed here are 3 T cell receptor beta chains from one sample, sequenced in a study of blood T cell repertoires in COVID-19. Produced via immunoSEQ multiplex PCR; TCRdb's table is partial and in-frame only. The sample has just under 55,000 clones; approximately 91% are singletons. The specimen sequenced was peripheral blood. Receptor source: a man between 45 and 60 years old with acute or convalescent COVID-19.

The J gene is TRBJ2-3, the V gene TRBV27; D uncertain. Per germline, CDR1 MNHEY and CDR2 SMNVEV (reference sequence). The CDR3 runs to 12 residues. V was trimmed by 5 bases and J by 2 bases, leaving 5 bases between them. In DNA, the CDR3 is TGTGCCAGCAGTCCAGACACAGATACGCAGTATTTT. Amino acid sequence: CASSPDTDTQYF.

This chain uses TRBV28 with TRBJ1-5; 7 bases agree with TRBD1. CDR3 length: 14 residues. V dropped 2 bases and J dropped 6; count of bases not matched to a gene: 4. From germline, CDR1 is MDHEN and CDR2 SYDVKM. The DNA for the CDR3 is TGTGCCAGCAGTTTACCCCAGGGGGTTCAGCCCCAGCATTTT. Its protein product is CASSLPQGVQPQHF.

The V and J genes are TRBV2 and TRBJ1-5, with D tentatively TRBD1 (5 bases). Germline values: CDR1 SNHLY, CDR2 FYNNEI. CDR3 length: 13 amino acids. The V end lost 4 bases, the J end lost 6 bases, and 10 bases lay between the germline ends. CDR3 sequence reads: CASSGGEVQPQHF. The CDR3 region has the DNA TGTGCCAGCAGTGGAGGGGAGGTTCAGCCCCAGCATTTT.